The clone carrying this T cell receptor (beta chain) has a single count. The data were obtained in a study of B cell selection in AIRE deficiency. CD4+CD127+ cells were sorted as the conventional CD4 T cells. The CDR3 loop spans 19 amino acids. Here immunoSEQ multiplex PCR was the method, and the copy in TCRdb shows in-frame clones only, minus some. The data contain about 25,000 clones, approximately 96% of them singletons. This receptor was obtained from a human donor with AIRE deficiency. Sequencing used conventional CD4+ T cells sorted from PBMCs. The chain combines TRBV1 with TRBJ2-1; the DNA was not compared with TRBD2, the D call given in the table. TRBV1 is assigned pseudogene status. The CDR3 loop is CTSSRGLADQGPIYNEQFF. CDR3 nucleotide sequence: TGCACCAGCAGCCGAGGACTAGCGGACCAAGGGCCGATATACAATGAGCAGTTCTTC.